The 13 T cell receptor beta chains in this list originate from one sample, sequenced in a study of breast tumors, draining lymph nodes, adjacent tissues. TCRdb reprocessed the multiplex PCR reads with MiXCR, giving one entry per CDR3 protein. The sample shows some 130,000 distinct CDR3 sequences, about 20% of them seen only once. Axillary draining lymph nodes of breast cancer patients supplied the node samples. The specimen sequenced was axillary lymph node tissue. These receptors were obtained from a female donor with breast cancer. Some clones in this sample may be carry-over from other donors' samples.

This clonotype has a count of ten or more. The chain combines TRBV19 with TRBJ2-5, with 8 bases aligning to TRBD2. CDR3 length equals 15 residues. V gave up 8 bases and J gave up 2 bases; unmatched junction bases: 10. CDR1 LNHDA and CDR2 SQIVND come from the germline V gene (reference sequence). The CDR3 DNA reads TGTGCCAGTCACCCCCGGGGCGGGGGGCAAGAGACCCAGTACTTC. It yields the protein CASHPRGGGQETQYF.

This clonotype occurred many times. The CDR3 DNA reads TGTGCCAGCAGCTTGCTGGTCAGTAACTATGGCTACACCTTC. It yields the protein CASSLLVSNYGYTF. The chain carries TRBV5-5 and TRBJ1-2, with no clear D. The CDR3 has 14 residues. Germline-derived CDR1 and CDR2 are SGHKS and YYEKEE (reference sequence). Trimming took off 1 base at V and 1 base at J, with 8 bases between the two ends.

With regard to this clonotype: A read error may account for a junction end that differs from germline. The J gene is TRBJ2-3, the V gene TRBV7-7, with 8 bases aligning to TRBD2. The length of the CDR3 is 16 residues. Looked up from germline, CDR1 is SSHAT and CDR2 is FNYEAQ (reference sequence). Here the CDR3 reads CASSPNGGVYADTQYF. CDR3 DNA: TGTGCTAGCAGCCCCAACGGGGGGGTCTATGCAGATACGCAGTATTTT.

This clonotype was counted a single time. CDR3 in amino acids: CASSSRTAQNTEAFF. CDR3 coding DNA: TGCGCCAGCAGCTCGAGGACGGCACAGAACACTGAAGCTTTCTTT. The rearrangement joins TRBV5-1 to TRBJ1-1; D is unresolved. This CDR3 contains 15 residues. CDR1 is SGHRS, CDR2 YFSETQ, per germline. V was pared by 3 bases and J by 1 base, with 13 bases between.

Regarding this clonotype: It may be a read error: a sequence one base away is much more abundant. V is TRBV5-4 and J is TRBJ2-7, with D perhaps TRBD1 or TRBD2 (5 bases each). Germline assignment: CDR1 SGHNT and CDR2 YYREEE (reference sequence). CDR3 size: 14 residues. The CDR3 here is CASSPDGTSYKQYF. In nucleotides, the CDR3 is TGTGCCAGCAGCCCAGACGGGACCTCCTACAAGCAGTACTTC. The full variable domain, rest sourced from reference TRBV5-4 and TRBJ2-7, is ETGVTQSPTHLIKTRGQQVTLRCSSQSGHNTVSWYQQALGQGPQFIFQYYREEENGRGNFPPRFSGLQFPNYSSELNVNALELDDSALYLCASSPDGTSYKQYFGPGTRLTVT.

The sample holds many counts of this clonotype. The genes are TRBV12-3 or TRBV12-4 and TRBJ1-3; possibly TRBD1 for D (6 bases). The CDR3 totals 16 residues. V was pared by 2 bases and J by 2 bases, with 13 bases between. The CDR3: CASSLHVGTPGNTIYF. In nucleotides, the CDR3 is TGTGCCAGCAGTTTACATGTTGGGACACCTGGAAACACCATATATTTT.

This clonotype was observed many times. The chain joins TRBV7-8 to TRBJ1-6; 7 bases line up with TRBD1. The V gene end was trimmed by 1 base and the J gene end by 7 bases; junction bases not matched to a gene: 4. The CDR3 has 15 residues. The V gene's germline CDR1 is SGHVS and CDR2 FQNEAQ. The chain's CDR3 is CASSLEGATNSPLHF. The CDR3, as DNA: TGTGCCAGCAGCTTAGAGGGGGCGACAAATTCACCCCTCCACTTT. Based on the CDR3 plus reference TRBV7-8 and TRBJ1-6, the full variable domain is GAGVSQSPRYKVAKRGQDVALRCDPISGHVSLFWYQQALGQGPEFLTYFQNEAQLDKSGLPSDRFFAERPEGSVSTLKIQRTQQEDSAVYLCASSLEGATNSPLHFGNGTRLTVT.

This clonotype was observed once. This sequence joins TRBV7-9 and TRBJ2-3; D gene ambiguous. Germline CDR1 reads SEHNR; CDR2 reads FQNEAQ (reference sequence). The CDR3 consists of 12 residues. V was cut by 5 bases and J by 11 bases, with 14 bases left in between. CDR3 sequence reads: CASSPRYNEQYF. In DNA form, the CDR3 reads TGTGCCAGCAGCCCCCGATACAATGAGCAGTATTTT.

This clonotype has a count of ten or more. V and J are TRBV15 and TRBJ1-4; 9 nucleotides line up with TRBD1. The V segment lost 9 bases and the J segment 4 bases; nucleotides outside the gene matches: 6. There are 14 residues in the CDR3. Per germline, CDR1 LNHNV and CDR2 YYDKDF (reference sequence). The CDR3 DNA sequence: TGTGCCACAACGACAGGGGGACTTAATGAAAAACTGTTTTTT. As protein: CATTTGGLNEKLFF.

This clonotype was seen many times. This chain links TRBV6-2 or TRBV6-3 with TRBJ2-1, with 9 bases fitting TRBD2. The V gene end was trimmed by 0 bases and the J gene end by 7 bases; junction bases not matched to a gene: 10. Germline lookup yields CDR1 MNHEY and CDR2 SVGEGT. The CDR3 totals 17 residues. The CDR3 DNA is TGTGCCAGCAGTTACTCGACTGCGGGAGGGCCGAGGAATGAGCAGTTCTTC. Protein: CASSYSTAGGPRNEQFF.

This clonotype has at least ten counts. This chain joins TRBV7-3 and TRBJ1-5; D might be TRBD1 (5 bases). Trimming shortened V by 3 bases and J by 2 bases, and 23 bases separated the two germline ends. Germline V lookup: CDR1 SGHTA, CDR2 FQGTGA. The CDR3 length is 19 residues. The CDR3 region has the DNA TGTGCCAGCAGCTTCATTACCGGGACGGCAAAGGGCGGCAATCAGCCCCAGCATTTT. Its translation is CASSFITGTAKGGNQPQHF. Supplemented by reference TRBV7-3 and TRBJ1-5, the full variable domain reads GAGVSQTPSNKVTEKGKYVELRCDPISGHTALYWYRQSLGQGPEFLIYFQGTGAADDSGLPNDRFFAVRPEGSVSTLKIQRTERGDSAVYLCASSFITGTAKGGNQPQHFGDGTRLSIL.

This clonotype appeared a few times. CDR3 protein: CASSPSTGRAGELFF. Here the CDR3 DNA reads TGTGCCAGCTCACCATCAACAGGAAGGGCCGGGGAGCTGTTTTTT. The rearrangement uses TRBV18 and TRBJ2-2; D might be TRBD1 (5 bases). The CDR3 covers 15 residues. The V gene lost 2 bases and the J gene lost 6 bases, with 13 bases spanning the gap. Germline CDR1 reads KGHSH; CDR2 reads LQKENI.

This clonotype was counted ten times or more. The V gene is TRBV19, the J gene TRBJ1-3; no definite D call. CDR3 size: 16 residues. Germline V gene data show CDR1 as LNHDA and CDR2 as SQIVND (reference sequence). Trimming stripped 1 base from V and 0 bases from J, with 10 bases between. The CDR3 nucleotides read TGTGCCAGTAGTATAGGCCTACATGTCTCTGGAAACACCATATATTTT. The encoded protein is CASSIGLHVSGNTIYF.